Sequencing of this T cell receptor beta chain was carried out in a study of T cells in Graves' hyperthyroidism and ophthalmopathy. Clinicians diagnosed patients from clinical symptoms, serum thyroxine and TRAb, thyroid ultrasound and orbital computed tomography. This CDR3 comprises 16 residues. Germline V CDR1 and CDR2: SEHNR, FQNEAQ (reference sequence). The V end lost 3 bases, the J end lost 6 bases, and 21 bases lay between the germline ends. RNA transcripts gave rise to amplified TCR beta CDR3 regions. TCR CDR3 regions were first amplified by RT-PCR with HTBI primers. TCRdb re-called the multiplex PCR reads with MiXCR, one entry per CDR3 protein. The repertoire holds roughly 800,000 distinct CDR3 sequences, approximately 40% seen once, with approximately 8.7% in the top ten.

The V gene is TRBV7-9, the J gene TRBJ2-7; D is possibly TRBD2 (6 bases). Sequencing was carried out using blood. This clonotype was sampled from a man younger than 35 with Graves' hyperthyroidism. As DNA, the CDR3 is TGTGCCAGCAGCTTCCCCCCTGGGTCGGGAGCGAGCGAGCAGTACTTC. Protein: CASSFPPGSGASEQYF.